The rows below give T cell receptor beta chains drawn from one sample of a study of blood T cell repertoires in COVID-19. The data were produced by immunoSEQ multiplex PCR, yet TCRdb's version contains in-frame clones alone and is incomplete. This table has about 170,000 clones, around 90% appearing once. Sequencing was done on a sample of peripheral blood. These receptors all come from a man in his fifties who had recovered from COVID-19. Both conserved end residues are part of each CDR3. Each record gives: V gene, clone size, D gene, J gene, CDR3 protein, CDR3 DNA. A D gene is named only where the DNA matches it firmly. Clone size is shown for a subset of rows, as once, few, many or a class of expanded clone.

>TRBV7-3|NA|TRBD2|TRBJ2-3
CASSPQRSSGSGDTQYF
TGTGCCAGCAGCCCCCAACGATCTAGCGGTTCGGGAGATACGCAGTATTTT
>TRBV7-9|NA|NA|TRBJ2-3
CASSPDLSGTDTQYF
TGTGCCAGCAGCCCGGACTTATCTGGGACAGATACGCAGTATTTT
>TRBV25-1|NA|TRBD2|TRBJ2-1
CASSLAGGAYNEQFF
TGTGCCAGCAGCCTAGCGGGAGGCGCCTACAATGAGCAGTTCTTC
>TRBV15|NA|TRBD1|TRBJ2-7
CATSRFDRADEQYF
TGTGCCACCAGCAGGTTCGACAGGGCCGACGAGCAGTACTTC
>TRBV6-2/TRBV6-3|NA|NA|TRBJ2-7
CASSPLPGSNSYEQYF
TGTGCCAGCAGCCCCCTCCCGGGGTCGAACTCCTACGAGCAGTACTTC
>TRBV30|NA|NA|TRBJ1-1
CAWSVSGDTEAFF
TGTGCCTGGAGTGTTTCAGGGGACACTGAAGCTTTCTTT
>TRBV3-1/TRBV3-2|NA|NA|TRBJ2-1
CASSPKSPPYNEQFF
TGTGCCAGCAGCCCGAAAAGCCCGCCCTACAATGAGCAGTTCTTC
>TRBV15|NA|TRBD1|TRBJ2-2
CATSRVGTGVTGELFF
TGTGCCACCAGCAGAGTAGGGACAGGGGTAACCGGGGAGCTGTTTTTT
>TRBV16|once|NA|TRBJ2-5
CASSQSWQQETQYF
TGTGCCAGCAGCCAATCATGGCAGCAAGAGACCCAGTACTTC
>TRBV27|NA|TRBD2|TRBJ2-3
CATGGTLNTDTQYF
TGTGCCACCGGGGGGACCCTAAACACAGATACGCAGTATTTT
>TRBV7-3|NA|TRBD2|TRBJ2-5
CASSLEGGQETQYF
TGTGCCAGCAGCCTAGAGGGAGGGCAAGAGACCCAGTACTTC
>TRBV9|NA|NA|TRBJ2-1
CASSVAQGEQFF
TGTGCCAGCAGCGTAGCCCAGGGTGAGCAGTTCTTC
>TRBV29-1|few|TRBD2|TRBJ2-5
CSVGTASGRETQYF
TGCAGCGTTGGCACTGCTAGCGGGAGAGAGACCCAGTACTTC
>TRBV7-3|NA|NA|TRBJ2-7
CASSLNQNSYEQYF
TGTGCCAGCAGCTTAAATCAGAACTCCTACGAGCAGTACTTC
>TRBV19|NA|TRBD1|TRBJ2-1
CASSTPTGSGYNEQFF
TGTGCCAGTAGTACCCCGACAGGGTCTGGCTACAATGAGCAGTTCTTC
>TRBV6-2/TRBV6-3|NA|NA|TRBJ1-5
CASSYGPRGSNQPQHF
TGTGCCAGCAGTTACGGGCCCCGGGGGAGCAATCAGCCCCAGCATTTT
>TRBV2|NA|TRBD2|TRBJ2-5
CASSDVAGVLETQYF
TGTGCCAGCAGTGATGTAGCGGGAGTCTTAGAGACCCAGTACTTC
>TRBV9|NA|NA|TRBJ2-2
CASSRAPNTGELFF
TGTGCCAGTAGTCGAGCCCCGAACACCGGGGAGCTGTTTTTT
>TRBV6-5|once|NA|TRBJ1-5
CASSYLGGLNQPQHF
TGTGCCAGCAGTTACTTGGGGGGATTAAATCAGCCCCAGCATTTT
>TRBV4-3|NA|TRBD1|TRBJ1-1
CASSQGTGSTLKAFF
TGCGCCAGCAGCCAAGGGACAGGGAGTACACTGAAAGCTTTCTTT
>TRBV27|NA|NA|TRBJ2-7
CASSIRGGVHEQYF
TGTGCCAGCAGCATAAGGGGGGGTGTACACGAGCAGTACTTC
>TRBV2|NA|TRBD1|TRBJ1-4
CASSVRGPEEKLFF
TGTGCCAGCAGTGTCAGGGGGCCTGAAGAAAAACTGTTTTTT
>TRBV4-3|NA|NA|TRBJ2-3
CASSQDGGEDTQYF
TGCGCCAGCAGCCAAGATGGCGGGGAAGATACGCAGTATTTT
>TRBV30|NA|NA|TRBJ2-3
CAWSAPPGDTQYF
TGTGCCTGGAGTGCGCCCCCGGGGGATACGCAGTATTTT
>TRBV14|NA|TRBD1|TRBJ2-2
CASNGQGRTGELFF
TGTGCCAGCAACGGACAGGGGAGAACCGGGGAGCTGTTTTTT
>TRBV11-2|NA|NA|TRBJ2-7
CASSLAGYEQYF
TGTGCCAGCAGCTTAGCAGGGTACGAGCAGTACTTC
>TRBV7-9|NA|TRBD2|TRBJ2-5
CATLYGLAGVQETQYF
TGTGCCACCCTATACGGACTAGCGGGGGTCCAAGAGACCCAGTACTTC
>TRBV30|NA|NA|TRBJ1-3
CAWGFTGRPGNTIYF
TGTGCCTGGGGGTTCACAGGGCGGCCTGGAAACACCATATATTTT
>TRBV19|once|NA|TRBJ2-2
CASRPGSPANTGELFF
TGTGCCAGTAGGCCCGGGAGCCCCGCGAACACCGGGGAGCTGTTTTTT
>TRBV7-8|NA|TRBD2|TRBJ2-1
CASSPTMTSGSEQFF
TGTGCCAGCAGCCCAACCATGACTAGCGGGAGCGAGCAGTTCTTC
>TRBV3-1/TRBV3-2|NA|TRBD1|TRBJ1-5
CASSQEGPGGQPQHF
TGTGCCAGCAGCCAAGAAGGGCCAGGGGGGCAGCCCCAGCATTTT
>TRBV5-6|NA|TRBD1|TRBJ1-5
CASSLMDRANSQPQHF
TGTGCCAGCAGCTTGATGGACAGGGCGAATAGTCAGCCCCAGCATTTT
>TRBV28|NA|NA|TRBJ1-5
CASTLTDSSNQPQHF
TGTGCCAGCACCTTGACGGACTCAAGCAATCAGCCCCAGCATTTT
>TRBV5-8|NA|NA|TRBJ1-4
CASSFSSRDEKLFF
TGTGCCAGCAGCTTCAGTAGCAGGGATGAAAAACTGTTTTTT
>TRBV19|few|NA|TRBJ1-3
CASSIPHRSGNTIYF
TGTGCCAGTAGTATACCCCACAGGTCTGGAAACACCATATATTTT
>TRBV19|NA|TRBD1|TRBJ2-7
CASSIAAGQGTTYEQYF
TGTGCCAGTAGTATAGCGGCTGGACAGGGAACGACCTACGAGCAGTACTTC
>TRBV29-1|NA|NA|TRBJ1-3
CSVGETGNTIYF
TGCAGCGTCGGGGAAACTGGAAACACCATATATTTT
>TRBV10-1|NA|NA|TRBJ2-1
CASERNEQFF
TGCGCCAGTGAGAGAAATGAGCAGTTCTTC
>TRBV6-5|NA|TRBD1|TRBJ1-4
CASGGQGATNEKLFF
TGTGCCAGCGGAGGACAGGGGGCAACTAATGAAAAACTGTTTTTT
>TRBV24-1|NA|NA|TRBJ2-7
CATSEGGLAGVYEQYF
TGTGCCACCAGTGAGGGGGGACTCGCCGGAGTCTACGAGCAGTACTTC
>TRBV6-2/TRBV6-3|NA|TRBD1|TRBJ1-5
CASSYLRTGGQPQHF
TGTGCCAGCAGTTACCTTAGGACAGGGGGTCAGCCCCAGCATTTT
>TRBV7-3|NA|TRBD1|TRBJ2-5
CASSGGQGETQYF
TGTGCCAGCAGCGGGGGACAGGGGGAGACCCAGTACTTC
>TRBV15|NA|TRBD1|TRBJ1-6
CATRVTGVGNSPLHF
TGTGCCACCAGAGTGACAGGGGTGGGCAATTCACCCCTCCACTTT
>TRBV9|NA|TRBD2|TRBJ2-3
CASSLTSGAKRDAQYF
TGTGCCAGCAGTCTGACTAGCGGGGCTAAAAGAGACGCGCAGTATTTT
>TRBV2|NA|TRBD1|TRBJ2-1
CASSGTGSSYNEQFF
TGTGCCAGCAGCGGGACAGGGAGCTCCTACAATGAGCAGTTCTTC
>TRBV19|NA|NA|TRBJ2-7
CASSPSSYEQYF
TGTGCCAGTAGTCCCTCCTCCTACGAGCAGTACTTC
>TRBV29-1|NA|TRBD1|TRBJ1-2
CSVSTGVNYGYTF
TGCAGCGTTTCGACAGGGGTCAACTATGGCTACACCTTC
>TRBV6-6|NA|TRBD1|TRBJ1-5
CASSPTGGRSNQPQHF
TGTGCCAGCAGTCCTACAGGGGGAAGAAGCAATCAGCCCCAGCATTTT
>TRBV5-8|NA|NA|TRBJ1-1
CASSLQMNTEAFF
TGTGCCAGCAGCTTACAGATGAACACTGAAGCTTTCTTT
>TRBV2|NA|NA|TRBJ1-5
CASSEAGGAWQPQHF
TGTGCCAGCAGTGAAGCCGGGGGGGCCTGGCAGCCCCAGCATTTT
>TRBV19|NA|TRBD1|TRBJ2-3
CASSSDRDQTDTQYF
TGTGCCAGTAGTAGCGACAGGGATCAGACAGATACGCAGTATTTT
>TRBV7-3|NA|TRBD2|TRBJ2-1
CASSSKRGASYNEQFF
TGTGCCAGCAGCTCAAAGCGGGGGGCCTCCTACAATGAGCAGTTCTTC
>TRBV28|NA|NA|TRBJ2-7
CASSFSDSSYEQYF
TGTGCCAGCAGTTTCTCTGATAGCTCCTACGAGCAGTACTTC
>TRBV2|NA|TRBD1|TRBJ2-5
CASIGTGQETQYF
TGTGCCAGCATCGGGACAGGCCAAGAGACCCAGTACTTC
>TRBV7-2|NA|TRBD2|TRBJ2-1
CASSFRGLAGMGEQFF
TGTGCCAGCAGCTTCCGGGGACTAGCGGGAATGGGTGAGCAGTTCTTC
>TRBV7-8|NA|TRBD1|TRBJ1-2
CASSLGGHGYTF
TGTGCCAGCAGCCTAGGGGGCCATGGCTACACCTTC
>TRBV6-1|NA|TRBD1|TRBJ1-4
CASSENLLRDRGNEKLFF
TGTGCCAGCAGTGAAAACCTCCTCCGGGACAGGGGAAATGAAAAACTGTTTTTT
>TRBV10-3|NA|NA|TRBJ1-2
CAISVGGPEGYTF
TGTGCCATCAGTGTGGGGGGTCCGGAAGGCTACACCTTC
>TRBV5-1|NA|TRBD1|TRBJ2-5
CASSWAVRQGAQETQYF
TGCGCCAGCAGCTGGGCAGTGCGACAGGGGGCCCAAGAGACCCAGTACTTC